This entry features one T cell receptor (beta chain) sequence. CDR3 size: 16 residues. Germline CDR1 and CDR2: MNHEY and SVGEGT. Trimming removed 5 bases from V and 8 bases from J; junction bases left unmatched: 10. The data stem from a study of blood T cell repertoires in COVID-19. The authors' processing: Counts of nucleated cells, estimated from reference gene primer amplification, were obtained. The assay was immunoSEQ multiplex PCR, and TCRdb's table has in-frame clones only and misses some. V and J calls and clone size follow that table, whereas D and trimming were derived from the DNA. The sample includes 200,000 to 250,000 clones, over 80% of them seen just once.

The sequence was collected from a woman younger than 45 who had been exposed to COVID-19. The sample taken for sequencing was PBMCs or T cells enriched from blood (not recorded which). The J gene is TRBJ2-1, the V gene TRBV6-2 or TRBV6-3, with TRBD2 matching over 12 bases. The CDR3: CASSLPTSGSFYEQFF. The CDR3 region has the DNA TGTGCCAGCAGTCTCCCGACTAGCGGGAGTTTCTATGAGCAGTTCTTC.